This record covers a single T cell receptor (beta chain). Source study methods: Amplifying reference gene primers gave estimates of nucleated cell counts. Repertoires were generated with immunoSEQ multiplex PCR, while TCRdb's copy carries only in-frame clones and drops some. V and J calls plus clone size are reproduced from that table; the DNA served to infer D and trimming. The sample includes 25,000 to 35,000 clones, more than 75% of them seen just once. CDR1 is SGHAT, CDR2 FQNNGV, per germline. CDR3 length equals 15 residues. Losses at the gene ends were 5 bases for V and 0 bases for J; bases not matched to a gene: 4. The sample is drawn from a study of blood T cell repertoires in COVID-19. Study-wide context: In each case, the material was cDNA or gDNA derived from T cells, B-cell-depleted T cells, or PBMCs.

The rearrangement joins TRBV11-2 to TRBJ2-1; TRBD2 matches at 7 bases. The sequenced material came from peripheral blood. This TCR was sampled from a human donor in a cohort sampled during active COVID-19. The donor label of this sample is uncertain. CDR3 sequence reads: CASSPSGGSYNEQFF. The CDR3 DNA follows: TGTGCCAGCAGCCCTAGCGGAGGCTCCTACAATGAGCAGTTCTTC.